This is a list of T cell receptor beta chains from one sample in a study of CD4 T cells in relation to SARS-CoV-2 and coronaviruses. Antigens for these TCRs are unknown. Assay used: immunoSEQ multiplex PCR; TCRdb lists only in-frame clones, some missing. The table lists approximately 25,000 clones, around three quarters of them singletons. The sequenced sample consisted of CD4+ T cells from PBMCs, cultured in vitro. These receptors originate from a human donor in good health. The CDR3 runs from the conserved cysteine through the conserved F or W. Each record gives: V gene, D gene, clone size, J gene, CDR3 DNA, CDR3 protein. A D gene is named only where the DNA matches it firmly. A row's size may be missing; if present it is once, few, many or a size class.

TRBV10-3,TRBD2,NA,TRBJ2-5,TGTGCCATCTCTGGACTAGCGGCGGGAGAGACCCAGTACTTC,CAISGLAAGETQYF
TRBV7-3,TRBD2,once,TRBJ2-1,TGTGCCAGCAGCTCTAGCGGGGCTACTTACAATGAGCAGTTCTTC,CASSSSGATYNEQFF
TRBV9,TRBD1,NA,TRBJ2-5,TGTGCCAGCAGCGTGGGACCGGGACAGGGCGAAGAGACCCAGTACTTC,CASSVGPGQGEETQYF
TRBV3-1/TRBV3-2,NA,NA,TRBJ1-3,TGTGCCAGCAGCCACCTTGACAGCCTAAGCTCTGGAAACACCATATATTTT,CASSHLDSLSSGNTIYF
TRBV7-9,TRBD2,NA,TRBJ2-3,TGTGCCAGCAGCTTAGATCGCGGGGGGTCTCCAGGAGATACGCAGTATTTT,CASSLDRGGSPGDTQYF
TRBV4-2,TRBD2,NA,TRBJ2-1,TGTGCCAGCAGCCAACCCATCCTTATAGCGGGAGGGCCCTCCTACAATGAGCAGTTCTTC,CASSQPILIAGGPSYNEQFF
TRBV2,NA,NA,TRBJ1-6,TGTGCCAGCAGTGATTTGAGGGAAAGAGTTACACCCCTCCACTTT,CASSDLRERVTPLHF
TRBV30,NA,NA,TRBJ2-3,TGTGCCTGGAGTTGGGGAAGCACAGATACGCAGTATTTT,CAWSWGSTDTQYF
TRBV6-5,TRBD1,NA,TRBJ2-3,TGTGCCACCGAGATTCGGGACAGGGGGACAGATACGCAGTATTTT,CATEIRDRGTDTQYF
TRBV25-1,TRBD2,few,TRBJ2-1,TGTGCCAGCAGTACCCCGGTTACTAGCGGCTCCTACAATGAGCAGTTCTTC,CASSTPVTSGSYNEQFF
TRBV9,NA,NA,TRBJ2-1,TGTGCCAGCAGCCGGGATTTAAATGAGCAGTTCTTC,CASSRDLNEQFF